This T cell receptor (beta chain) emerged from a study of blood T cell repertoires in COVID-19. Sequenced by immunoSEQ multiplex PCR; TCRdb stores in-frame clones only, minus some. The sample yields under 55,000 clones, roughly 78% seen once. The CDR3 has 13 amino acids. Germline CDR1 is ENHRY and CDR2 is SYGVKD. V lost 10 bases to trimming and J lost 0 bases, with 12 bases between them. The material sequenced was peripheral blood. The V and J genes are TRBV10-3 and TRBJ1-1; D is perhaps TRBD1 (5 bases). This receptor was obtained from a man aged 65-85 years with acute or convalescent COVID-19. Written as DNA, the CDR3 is TGTGCCAGCGGACGGGGGATGAACACTGAAGCTTTCTTT. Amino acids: CASGRGMNTEAFF.